Given below is one T cell receptor (beta chain) in context. As yet, its antigen is unknown. Sequencing used immunoSEQ multiplex PCR; TCRdb keeps in-frame clones, though not all of them. The repertoire holds more than 100,000 clones, roughly 85% seen once, with 7.6% in the top ten. Germline V lookup: CDR1 MNHEY, CDR2 SMNVEV (reference sequence). CDR3 length equals 14 residues. The V segment lost 5 bases and the J segment 5 bases; nucleotides outside the gene matches: 6. This entry comes from a study of T cell responses to AZD1222 COVID-19 vaccine. Study details: Both about-4-week and about-12-week second-dose recipients were combined. Study conclusions and caveats: Reports say nearly half of spike-specific TCRs go after unmutated variant regions.

The source material was peripheral blood, sampled on day 0 of AZD1222 vaccination. This sequence joins TRBV27 and TRBJ1-5; 7 bases are shared with TRBD1. This receptor was taken from an adult in good health. The CDR3 nucleotides read TGTGCCAGCAGTCCACAGGGGAGGGATCAGCCCCAGCATTTT. Amino acid sequence: CASSPQGRDQPQHF.